These T cell receptor beta chains were read from a single sample in a study of metastatic and nonmetastatic thyroid tumors. TCRdb re-called the PCR reads through MiXCR. The repertoire consists of about 39,000 clones, with about a sixth occurring once and the leading ten covering less than 4.5%. The sequencing sample was made of blood. The receptors come from a female donor with papillary thyroid cancer or a benign thyroid nodule (not recorded which). Some clones in this sample may be carry-over from other donors' samples. The CDR3 runs from the conserved cysteine through the conserved F or W.

TRBV11-2	TRBJ1-1	CASSLGAANTEAFF
TRBV6-2/TRBV6-3	TRBJ1-1	CASRWTGLTEAFF
TRBV2	TRBJ1-1	CASRLRQGGTEAFF
TRBV5-5	TRBJ1-2	CASSLNLPNYGYTF
TRBV2	TRBJ1-2	CASRGRETPNYGYTF
TRBV5-1	TRBJ2-7	CASSLSVGPIYEQYF
TRBV19	TRBJ2-5	CASSISRLAGVRETQYF
TRBV5-6	TRBJ2-5	CASSPTGGFQETQYF
TRBV7-9	TRBJ2-1	CASSHLQGISNEQFF
TRBV19	TRBJ2-7	CASSRVLEEQYF
TRBV5-8	TRBJ2-1	CASSLDGRSSYNEQFF
TRBV25-1	TRBJ1-4	CASSNSPINEKLFF
TRBV29-1	TRBJ2-3	CSVEARGTGARGDTQYF
TRBV5-4	TRBJ1-2	CASSLGTGDLYGYTF
TRBV30	TRBJ2-6	CACLQGAGSNFLTF
TRBV3-1	TRBJ2-7	CASSPVGTFSYEQYF
TRBV28	TRBJ1-1	CASSLAGAFTEAFF
TRBV5-1	TRBJ2-7	CASSWTGLSEQYF